This T cell receptor beta chain was retrieved from a study of blood T cells in healthy people across ages. The ends were cut back, 1 base at V and 0 bases at J, with 24 bases in the middle. There are 20 residues in the CDR3. CDR1 MGHRA and CDR2 YSYEKL come from the germline V gene. In this sample, this clonotype turned up a few times. Its antigen is not known. Primed by a sample-barcoded 5' primer and a J-beta primer mix, a second PCR proceeded for about 7 to 12 cycles. TCRdb itself ran the 5' RACE reads through MiXCR, one entry per CDR3 protein. Of fewer than 750,000 distinct CDR3 sequences listed, roughly 43% are singletons. Broader study findings: CMV infection status of these donors was not known.

A minimum of 7 million PBMCs was isolated per sample. J is TRBJ1-2 and V is TRBV4-1, with TRBD1 as a possible D gene (5 bases). The origin of this receptor is an older man in good health. Specimen: blood. CDR3 protein: CASSQVFGFRDGGSNYGYTF. The CDR3 DNA sequence: TGCGCCAGCAGCCAAGTATTTGGTTTCCGGGACGGGGGATCTAACTATGGCTACACCTTC.